This T cell receptor beta chain was found in a study of T-cell memory formation after mild COVID-19. Background on the study: TCR clusters were mostly donor specific.

Findings of the study overall: CD4/CD8 balance characterized clones contracting day 15 to 85, and CD4+ skew characterized later expanders.

CDR3 length: 18 amino acids. CDR1 and CDR2 (germline): SGHRS, YFSETQ. J was trimmed by 6 bases and V by 0 bases; bases with no gene match: 10. The table lists this clonotype with a few counts. What it binds is unknown. The TCR alpha and TCR beta cDNA libraries, bearing sample barcodes and UMIs, were generated by 5'RACE using constant-segment primers. TCRdb passed the 5' RACE reads through MiXCR, listing each CDR3 protein once. This sample has roughly 170,000 distinct CDR3 sequences, with around 21% found just once. The material sequenced was PBMCs or a T cell subset sorted from them (not recorded which). V gene TRBV5-1 combines with J gene TRBJ2-4; 12 nucleotides align to TRBD2. This receptor was obtained from an adult woman who had mild COVID-19 (a few samples of this study predate the infection). Cell type and time point are not known. The DNA of the CDR3 is TGCGCCAGCAGCTTGGTAGCTAGCGGGAGGGCCAGAGGAAACATTCAGTACTTC. Its protein product is CASSLVASGRARGNIQYF.